The 20 T cell receptor beta chains below come from one sample, sequenced in a study of Ad26.COV2.S vaccination and SARS-CoV-2 variants. The treatment was: some 19 received Ad26.COV2.S at low or high dose, single or two shots; a few received placebo; per-sample allocation not given. Sampling was performed 63 days after the first vaccine or placebo injection. Libraries were prepared by immunoSEQ multiplex PCR; TCRdb keeps only in-frame clonotypes and omits some of them. The sample holds hundreds of thousands of clones, approximately 88% seen once. The source material was peripheral blood, sampled in a trial of Ad26.COV2.S vaccine versus placebo. The receptors originated from a person aged 18-65 years who received the Ad26.COV2.S COVID-19 vaccine or a placebo.

The rearrangement uses TRBV30 and TRBJ2-3; D is undetermined. V gave up 1 base and J gave up 2 bases, with 13 bases separating them. CDR3 size: 15 residues. CDR1 GTSNPN and CDR2 SVGIG come from the germline V gene (reference sequence). CDR3 in amino acids: CAWSDLARNTDTQYF. The CDR3 coding sequence is TGTGCCTGGAGTGATTTAGCCAGGAACACAGATACGCAGTATTTT.

The rearrangement uses TRBV6-6 and TRBJ2-7, with 8 bases that match TRBD1. The CDR3 loop spans 14 amino acids. V dropped 2 bases and J dropped 4; count of bases not matched to a gene: 4. Per germline, CDR1 MNHNY and CDR2 SVGAGI (reference sequence). CDR3 protein: CASSYEQGGYEQYF. CDR3 coding DNA: TGTGCCAGCAGTTACGAACAGGGGGGTTACGAGCAGTACTTC.

This sequence joins TRBV13 and TRBJ1-5, with TRBD1 as a possible D gene (5 bases). The CDR3 covers 15 residues. V lost 3 bases and J 5 bases, leaving 14 bases between the germline ends. Looked up from germline, CDR1 is PRHDT and CDR2 is FYEKMQ (reference sequence). The CDR3 spells CASSLGFGGDQPQHF. The CDR3 coding sequence is TGTGCCAGCAGCTTGGGGTTTGGGGGGGATCAGCCCCAGCATTTT.

In nucleotides, the CDR3 is TGTGCCAGCAGTTACAGCCTGGGGGTGGACCCCGGGGAGCTGTTTTTT. Translated, it gives CASSYSLGVDPGELFF. V gene TRBV6-2 or TRBV6-3 combines with J gene TRBJ2-2; D is perhaps TRBD1 or TRBD2 (5 bases each). Germline V gene data show CDR1 as MNHEY and CDR2 as SVGEGT. V lost 2 bases, J lost 6 bases, and 16 bases lay in between. The CDR3 totals 16 residues.

V and J are TRBV11-2 and TRBJ1-3; D unclear. The CDR3 contains 13 residues. Trimming shortened V by 5 bases and J by 5 bases, and 10 bases separated the two germline ends. From germline, CDR1 is SGHAT and CDR2 FQNNGV. The CDR3 DNA reads as TGTGCCAGCAGCCCAGACACCCGAAACACCATATATTTT. It is translated as CASSPDTRNTIYF.

The chain carries TRBV11-3 and TRBJ2-1; 8 bases map to TRBD2. This CDR3 comprises 15 residues. The ends lost 2 bases at V and 4 bases at J; junction bases unmatched: 4. From germline, CDR1 is SGHNT and CDR2 YENEEA. The CDR3 loop reads CASSLQAGVYNEQFF. The CDR3 DNA follows: TGTGCCAGCAGCTTACAAGCGGGGGTGTACAATGAGCAGTTCTTC.

V and J are TRBV7-9 and TRBJ2-1; 7 bases align to TRBD2. The CDR3 runs 14 residues. Germline V gives CDR1 SEHNR, CDR2 FQNEAQ (reference sequence). After removal of 5 bases from V and 10 bases from J, the junction contained 11 bases not matched to a gene. The CDR3 loop reads CASSLERTGGEQFF. The CDR3 region has the DNA TGTGCCAGCAGCCTCGAGCGAACCGGGGGGGAGCAGTTCTTC.

The chain links TRBV18 to TRBJ1-4, with TRBD1 identical over 7 bases. V dropped 3 bases and J dropped 0; count of bases not matched to a gene: 10. The CDR3 is made up of 18 amino acids. Germline CDR1 is KGHSH and CDR2 is LQKENI. The CDR3 here is CASSPIRQGFSTNEKLFF. The CDR3 DNA reads as TGTGCCAGCTCACCTATAAGACAGGGATTTTCAACTAATGAAAAACTGTTTTTT.

Remarks on this clone: The junction differs from germline at one of its ends, possibly a read error. The rearrangement joins TRBV7-9 to TRBJ2-5, with D perhaps matching TRBD1 or TRBD2 (5 bases each). The CDR3 has 14 amino acids. Germline V gives CDR1 SEHNR, CDR2 FQNEAQ (reference sequence). CDR3 nucleotide sequence: TGTGCCAGCAGCCTAGCCGAGGGGCAAGAGACCCAGTACTTC. Translated: CASSLAEGQETQYF.

This clone occurred once. Here the CDR3 DNA reads TGTGCCAGCAGCTTATCAGCGGCGATCTACAATGAGCAGTTCTTC. It translates to CASSLSAAIYNEQFF. The chain is built from TRBV5-4 and TRBJ2-1; possibly TRBD2 for D (5 bases). The CDR3 totals 15 residues. The germline V gene encodes CDR1 SGHNT and CDR2 YYREEE (reference sequence). Trimming removed 2 bases at V and 3 bases at J, with 12 bases between.

The rearrangement joins TRBV19 to TRBJ2-3; TRBD1 is a possible D gene (5 bases). Germline V gene data show CDR1 as LNHDA and CDR2 as SQIVND (reference sequence). Trimming removed 7 bases at V and 2 bases at J, with 7 bases between. The CDR3 extends over 12 amino acids. Here the CDR3 DNA reads TGTGCCAGTACAGGGATCACAGATACGCAGTATTTT. Its translation: CASTGITDTQYF.

The chain recombines TRBV6-5 with TRBJ1-1; D remains unclear. This CDR3 region has 13 residues. The germline V gene has CDR1 MNHEY and CDR2 SVGAGI. Trimming took off 5 bases at V and 7 bases at J, with 14 bases between the two ends. CDR3 region: CASSPRSRSEAFF. In nucleotides, the CDR3 is TGTGCCAGCAGTCCCCGGTCACGGAGTGAAGCTTTCTTT.

This clone was counted between two and nine times. CDR3 nucleotides: TGTGCCAGCAGGCCTAGCGGGGCAATTGGGGAGCTGTTTTTT. Its translation is CASRPSGAIGELFF. The chain links TRBV6-2 or TRBV6-3 to TRBJ2-2, with 9 nucleotides matching TRBD2. Germline CDR1 MNHEY, CDR2 SVGEGT. Trimming took 6 bases from V and 8 from J; bases not matched to a gene: 7. The CDR3 is made up of 14 amino acids.

Points on this clone: A clone one base away is much larger, so this may be a read error. At the DNA level, this CDR3 is encoded by other sequences in the same sample as well. The gene calls are TRBV7-9 and TRBJ2-7; a weak D match, TRBD2 (5 bases). From germline, CDR1 is SEHNR and CDR2 FQNEAQ (reference sequence). V was shortened by 5 bases and J by 4 bases, with 6 bases between the two germline ends. The CDR3 has 11 residues. The CDR3 loop is CASSPGYEQYF. DNA of the CDR3: TGTGCCAGCAGCCCGGGATACGAGCAGTACTTC.

The gene calls are TRBV2 and TRBJ1-2; D possibly corresponds to TRBD1 (6 bases). Trimming removed 5 bases from V and 8 bases from J, with 15 bases in between. Germline V gene sequence: CDR1 SNHLY, CDR2 FYNNEI. CDR3 length: 13 residues. This CDR3 reads CASSLQGSGGYTF. The CDR3 nucleotides read TGTGCCAGCAGTCTACAGGGTAGCGGGGGCTACACCTTC.

This clone was observed a few times. The chain carries TRBV6-2 or TRBV6-3 and TRBJ2-3; no reliable D call. V shed 4 bases and J shed 3 bases, with 11 bases lying between them. Per the germline V gene, CDR1 is MNHEY and CDR2 is SVGEGT. The CDR3 contains 14 residues. CDR3 region: CASSFMISTDTQYF. CDR3 sequence (DNA): TGTGCCAGCAGTTTTATGATTTCTACAGATACGCAGTATTTT.

The rearrangement uses TRBV5-5 and TRBJ2-7, with TRBD1 matching 7 bases. This CDR3 region has 14 residues. Germline V gene lookup returns CDR1 SGHKS and CDR2 YYEKEE (reference sequence). Trimming removed 6 bases from V and 0 bases from J; junction bases left unmatched: 6. The CDR3 spells CASILGDSSYEQYF. The CDR3 coding sequence is TGTGCCAGCATCCTGGGGGACAGCTCCTACGAGCAGTACTTC.

This clone was observed a single time. The genes are TRBV7-9 and TRBJ1-2; D remains unclear. The V end was cut by 3 bases, the J end by 6 bases, with 8 bases between. This CDR3 has 12 amino acids. Per the germline V gene, CDR1 is SEHNR and CDR2 is FQNEAQ (reference sequence). The CDR3 region is CASSFGWDGYTF. CDR3 nucleotide sequence: TGTGCCAGCAGCTTTGGATGGGATGGCTACACCTTC.

The chain carries TRBV5-6 and TRBJ1-6; no reliable D call. The CDR3 runs to 12 residues. CDR1 and CDR2 from the germline V gene are SGHDT and YYEEEE. The V gene lost 2 bases and the J gene lost 9 bases, with 6 bases spanning the gap. CDR3 in amino acids: CASSFGFSPLHF. As DNA, the CDR3 is TGTGCCAGCAGCTTCGGGTTTTCACCCCTCCACTTT. Together with reference TRBV5-6 and TRBJ1-6, the CDR3 gives the full variable domain: DAGVTQSPTHLIKTRGQQVTLRCSPKSGHDTVSWYQQALGQGPQFIFQYYEEEERQRGNFPDRFSGHQFPNYSSELNVNALLLGDSALYLCASSFGFSPLHFGNGTRLTVT.

The V call is TRBV21-1, the J call TRBJ2-3; TRBD2 reflects the table's D call only, with no check against the DNA. TRBV21-1 corresponds to a pseudogene. The CDR3 sequence is 15 residues long. CDR3 DNA sequence: TGTGCCAGCACTAAGCGGGGAGAGCTCACAGATACGCAGTATTTT. It yields the protein CASTKRGELTDTQYF.